These 2 T cell receptor beta chains originate from one sample sequenced in a study of Graves' ophthalmopathy and Graves' hyperthyroidism. TCR beta CDR3 regions were amplified from RNA transcripts. The library came from an HTBI-primed first-round RT-PCR and a second-round multiplex PCR. MiXCR, applied by TCRdb to the multiplex PCR reads, yields one record per CDR3 protein. The table lists 650,000 to 900,000 distinct CDR3 sequences, 35% to 50% of them singletons. The sequenced sample consisted of peripheral blood. These receptors came from an adult man with Graves' ophthalmopathy.

This clonotype has only a few counts. J is TRBJ1-4 and V is TRBV12-3 or TRBV12-4; 7 bases match TRBD1. J was trimmed by 7 bases and V by 8 bases; bases with no gene match: 10. This CDR3 spans 14 amino acids. CDR3 bases: TGTGCCAGCGGATACAGGGGTGGGTTTGAAAAACTGTTTTTT. As protein: CASGYRGGFEKLFF.

The chain is built from TRBV28 and TRBJ1-5; the match to TRBD1 covers 8 bases. This CDR3 has 16 residues. J was trimmed by 1 base and V by 2 bases; bases with no gene match: 4. Per germline, CDR1 MDHEN and CDR2 SYDVKM. CDR3 protein: CASSLPQGGSNQPQHF. The CDR3 DNA reads as TGTGCCAGCAGTTTACCACAGGGGGGGAGCAATCAGCCCCAGCATTTT.